This is a list of T cell receptor beta chains from one sample in a study of shared clonotypes between healthy human individuals. Profiled with immunoSEQ multiplex PCR; TCRdb holds only in-frame clones, not every one. Altogether about 520,000 clones are present, about 84% being singletons, with the ten largest covering 10% to 15%. The sequenced sample consisted of PBMCs. All receptors derive from a middle-aged woman in good health. Some clones in this sample may be carry-over from other donors' samples. The CDR3 runs from the conserved cysteine through the conserved F or W. D genes are given only for firm matches. The size of a clone is reported for some rows only, either as once, few or many, or as a class for expanded clones.

d_call	j_call	clone_size	v_call	cdr3_nt	cdr3_aa
TRBD2	TRBJ2-1	NA	TRBV19	TGTGCCAGTAGTATAGCAGCGGGAGTTGGCAATGAGCAGTTCTTC	CASSIAAGVGNEQFF
TRBD2	TRBJ2-3	NA	TRBV19	TGTGCCAGTAAGAGGATCGCTAGCGGGAGTGCAGATACGCAGTATTTT	CASKRIASGSADTQYF
TRBD2	TRBJ2-3	many	TRBV6-4	TGTGCCAGCAGGAGGACTAGCGGAGGACCAGATACGCAGTATTTT	CASRRTSGGPDTQYF
NA	TRBJ1-1	NA	TRBV15	TGTGCCACCAGCAGAGAGTTAGGGGACACTGAAGCTTTCTTT	CATSRELGDTEAFF
TRBD1	TRBJ2-7	NA	TRBV7-9	TGTGCCACCGAGGAGGACAGGAGCCCCTACGAGCAGTACTTC	CATEEDRSPYEQYF
TRBD1	TRBJ2-2	NA	TRBV29-1	TGCAGCGTCGGGACAGGGTGGAACACTGGGGAGCTGTTTTTT	CSVGTGWNTGELFF
TRBD1	TRBJ2-7	few	TRBV19	TGTGCCAGTAGTCCCAGGACAGGAACCTACGAGCAGTACTTC	CASSPRTGTYEQYF
TRBD1	TRBJ1-1	NA	TRBV7-9	TGTGCCAGCAGCTCAGGGGGTTCGGAGACTGAAGCTTTCTTT	CASSSGGSETEAFF
TRBD2	TRBJ2-5	NA	TRBV28	TGTGCCAGTAACCGACTAGCGGGAGGCCCACCCCAAGAGACCCAGTACTTC	CASNRLAGGPPQETQYF
TRBD1	TRBJ2-7	NA	TRBV7-8	TGTGCCAGCAGCCCCCCCGGGACAGGGTTGAACGAGCAGTACTTC	CASSPPGTGLNEQYF
TRBD2	TRBJ2-1	NA	TRBV7-7	TGTGCTAGCAGCTTAGCCGGGACTAGCCATGAGCAGTTCTTC	CASSLAGTSHEQFF
NA	TRBJ2-1	NA	TRBV7-9	TGTGCCAGCAGTAGCAATGAGCAGTTCTTC	CASSSNEQFF
NA	TRBJ1-5	NA	TRBV28	TGTGCCAGCACCCCGGGGGGACTCAATCAGCCCCAGCATTTT	CASTPGGLNQPQHF
NA	TRBJ1-3	NA	TRBV9	TGTGCCAGCAGCGTAGGGACCTCTGGAAACACCATATATTTT	CASSVGTSGNTIYF
NA	TRBJ2-7	few	TRBV11-2	TGTGCCAGCAGCTTAGGCGGGTGGGAGCAGTACTTC	CASSLGGWEQYF
TRBD1	TRBJ2-7	NA	TRBV30	TGTGCCTGGAGTACGGGACAGGGGGCGCAAAACGAGCAGTACTTC	CAWSTGQGAQNEQYF
NA	TRBJ2-5	NA	TRBV5-4	TGTGCCAGCAGCCTCGGACAGACTCAAGAGACCCAGTACTTC	CASSLGQTQETQYF
NA	TRBJ2-7	NA	TRBV18	TGTGCCAGCTCACCAACAACTCGCGACGAGCAGTACTTC	CASSPTTRDEQYF
TRBD2	TRBJ2-7	once	TRBV6-5	TGTGCCAGCAGCACCACTAGCGGGAGTTCCTACGAGCAGTACTTC	CASSTTSGSSYEQYF
NA	TRBJ1-3	NA	TRBV28	TGTGCCAGCAGTTTATCGGGTGGAAACACCATATATTTT	CASSLSGGNTIYF
TRBD2	TRBJ2-7	NA	TRBV29-1	TGCAGCGCCAGGACTAGCAGCTACGAGCAGTACTTC	CSARTSSYEQYF
NA	TRBJ2-1	NA	TRBV18	TGTGCCAGCTCACGTCGGGTCGACAATGAGCAGTTCTTC	CASSRRVDNEQFF
NA	TRBJ1-5	NA	TRBV4-2	TGTGCCAGCAGCAACCCCGGACAGCCGCACAATCAGCCCCAGCATTTT	CASSNPGQPHNQPQHF
NA	TRBJ1-2	NA	TRBV28	TGTGCCAGCAGTCTAACTCGGACAGCCGCTGGCTACACCTTC	CASSLTRTAAGYTF
TRBD1	TRBJ2-5	NA	TRBV5-1	TGCGCCAGCAGCAACGGGACAGGGTGGGAGACCCAGTACTTC	CASSNGTGWETQYF
TRBD2	TRBJ2-5	NA	TRBV29-1	TGCAGCGTTGAAGTCGCGGGAGGGCCGGGAGAGACCCAGTACTTC	CSVEVAGGPGETQYF
NA	TRBJ1-5	NA	TRBV28	TGTGCCAGCAGAACTACCGGGGGCTTCTACCAGCCCCAGCATTTT	CASRTTGGFYQPQHF
TRBD2	TRBJ2-1	NA	TRBV30	TGTGCCTGGAGTGTAACGGGACTAGCGGGGTACAATGAGCAGTTCTTC	CAWSVTGLAGYNEQFF
NA	TRBJ2-2	NA	TRBV6-1	TGTGCCAGCAACAGGGTTTCGGACACCGGGGAGCTGTTTTTT	CASNRVSDTGELFF
TRBD2	TRBJ2-2	NA	TRBV7-3	TGTGCCAGCAGCCCCGGGGGCGGGAGGGCCTCCACCGGGGAGCTGTTTTTT	CASSPGGGRASTGELFF
NA	TRBJ1-3	NA	TRBV7-9	TGTGCCAGCAGCATAGGACAGAATTTGGCTGGAAACACCATATATTTT	CASSIGQNLAGNTIYF
TRBD2	TRBJ2-7	NA	TRBV9	TGTGCCAGCAGCGTAGCGGGGGGACTCAGGGACCAGTACTTC	CASSVAGGLRDQYF